The present TCR beta chain was sequenced within a study of T cells in Graves' hyperthyroidism and ophthalmopathy. Study outcomes and limitations: Most thyroid clonotypes expanded above 0.001 appeared in blood too.

The V and J ends lost 3 bases and 4 bases respectively, with 6 bases between them. The CDR3 length is 13 residues. Germline V gene lookup returns CDR1 LNHDA and CDR2 SQIVND (reference sequence). This clonotype was found a few times. The antigen remains unidentified. It was RNA transcripts that yielded the amplified TCR beta CDR3 regions. The HTBI set primed first-round TCR CDR3 RT-PCR. Each CDR3 protein gets one entry after TCRdb re-called the multiplex PCR reads with MiXCR. The sample yields hundreds of thousands of distinct CDR3 sequences, approximately 15% seen once. Sequencing input: blood. The rearrangement uses TRBV19 and TRBJ2-2; the D is unclear. The sequence came from a woman in her 30s with Graves' hyperthyroidism. CDR3 nucleotide sequence: TGTGCCAGTAGTATTGCCGGCACCGGGGAGCTGTTTTTT. It encodes CASSIAGTGELFF.